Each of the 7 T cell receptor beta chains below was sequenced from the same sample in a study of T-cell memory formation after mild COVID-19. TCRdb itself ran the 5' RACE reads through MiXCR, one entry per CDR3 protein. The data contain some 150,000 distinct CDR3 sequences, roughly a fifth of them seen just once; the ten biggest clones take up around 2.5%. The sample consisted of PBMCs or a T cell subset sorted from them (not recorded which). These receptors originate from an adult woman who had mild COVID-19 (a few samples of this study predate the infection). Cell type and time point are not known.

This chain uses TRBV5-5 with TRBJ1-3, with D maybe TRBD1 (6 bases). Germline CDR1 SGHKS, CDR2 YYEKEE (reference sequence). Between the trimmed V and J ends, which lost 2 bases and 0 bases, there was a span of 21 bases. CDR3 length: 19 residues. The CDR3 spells CASSFGGFVTGLSGNTIYF. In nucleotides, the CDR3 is TGTGCCAGCAGCTTCGGGGGCTTTGTCACCGGACTCTCTGGAAACACCATATATTTT.

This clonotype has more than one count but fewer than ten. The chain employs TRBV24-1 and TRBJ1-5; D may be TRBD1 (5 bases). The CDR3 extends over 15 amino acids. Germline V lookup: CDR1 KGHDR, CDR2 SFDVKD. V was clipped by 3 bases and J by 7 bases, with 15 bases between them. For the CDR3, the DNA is TGTGCCACCAGTGATGGGGGAGGGGTCGGACAGCCCCAGCATTTT. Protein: CATSDGGGVGQPQHF.

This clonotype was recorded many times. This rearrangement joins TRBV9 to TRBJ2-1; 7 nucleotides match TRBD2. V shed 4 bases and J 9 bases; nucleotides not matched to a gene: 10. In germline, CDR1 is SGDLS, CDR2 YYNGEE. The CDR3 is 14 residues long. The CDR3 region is CASSPIERGLEQFF. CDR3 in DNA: TGTGCCAGCAGCCCCATCGAGCGGGGTCTTGAGCAGTTCTTC.

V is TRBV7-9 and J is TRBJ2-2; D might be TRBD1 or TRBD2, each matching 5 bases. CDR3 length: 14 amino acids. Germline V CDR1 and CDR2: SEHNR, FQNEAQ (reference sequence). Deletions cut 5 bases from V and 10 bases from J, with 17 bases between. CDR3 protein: CASSVRDQAVELFF. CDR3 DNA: TGTGCCAGCAGCGTCCGGGACCAAGCCGTGGAGCTGTTTTTT.

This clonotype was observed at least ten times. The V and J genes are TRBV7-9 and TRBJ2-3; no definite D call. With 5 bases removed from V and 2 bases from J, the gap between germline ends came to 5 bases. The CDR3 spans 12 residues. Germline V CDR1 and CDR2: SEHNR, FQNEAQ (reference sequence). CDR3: CASSRDTDTQYF. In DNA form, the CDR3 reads TGTGCCAGCAGCCGTGACACAGATACGCAGTATTTT.

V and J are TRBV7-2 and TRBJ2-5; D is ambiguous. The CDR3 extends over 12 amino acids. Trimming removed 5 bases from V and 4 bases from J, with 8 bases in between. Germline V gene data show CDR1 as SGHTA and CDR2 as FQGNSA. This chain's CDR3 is CASSTGIETQYF. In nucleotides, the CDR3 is TGTGCCAGCAGCACTGGGATAGAGACCCAGTACTTC.

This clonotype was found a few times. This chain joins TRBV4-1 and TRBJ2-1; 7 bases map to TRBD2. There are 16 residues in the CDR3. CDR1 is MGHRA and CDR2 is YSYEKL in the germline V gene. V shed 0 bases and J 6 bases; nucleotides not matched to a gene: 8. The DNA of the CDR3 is TGCGCCAGCAGCCAAGATCCCCTGGGGGGGGGCAATGAGCAGTTCTTC. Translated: CASSQDPLGGGNEQFF.